Each of the 10 T cell receptor beta chains below was sequenced from the same sample in a study of post-analysis software for immune sequencing data. Study outcomes and limitations: When patients were compared with controls, about 5 TRBV segments were more frequent, TRBV5-6, TRBV5-1 and TRBV20-1 among them.

Unique molecular identifiers were present in the TCR beta cDNA libraries. TCRdb independently ran MiXCR on the PCR reads; one entry per CDR3 protein. Here the sample spans some 260,000 distinct CDR3 sequences, about 38% being singletons. Their recognized antigens are unknown. Sequenced: blood. These receptors came from a girl aged 5 to 17 with multiple sclerosis.

J is TRBJ1-4 and V is TRBV29-1, with D maybe TRBD1 (5 bases). Germline V gives CDR1 SQVTM, CDR2 ANQGSEA. Trimming removed 2 bases at V and 11 bases at J, with 9 bases between. There are 11 residues in the CDR3. This chain's CDR3 is CSVESGGKLFF. The CDR3 DNA follows: TGCAGCGTTGAATCCGGGGGTAAACTGTTTTTT.

This clonotype has just one count. The chain couples TRBV5-1 to TRBJ2-5; TRBD1 matches at 7 bases. V gave up 2 bases and J gave up 0 bases; unmatched junction bases: 1. Looked up from germline, CDR1 is SGHRS and CDR2 is YFSETQ. This CDR3 comprises 14 residues. Written as DNA, the CDR3 is TGCGCCAGCAGCTTCGGACAGGACCAAGAGACCCAGTACTTC. Protein sequence: CASSFGQDQETQYF.

The chain joins TRBV4-1 to TRBJ1-1; 8 bases line up with TRBD1. The germline CDR1 and CDR2 sequences are MGHRA and YSYEKL. CDR3 size: 15 residues. The trim removed 4 bases at V and 1 base at J, leaving 5 bases unmatched. CDR3 nucleotide sequence: TGCGCCAGCAGCCGAACGACAGGGGCGAACACTGAAGCTTTCTTT. Its translation: CASSRTTGANTEAFF.

The genes are TRBV12-3 or TRBV12-4 and TRBJ1-4; tentative D call: TRBD1 (6 bases). The CDR3 sequence is 14 residues long. The V gene lost 6 bases and the J gene lost 8 bases, with 16 bases spanning the gap. CDR3 nucleotides: TGTGCCAGCAGCGCGGACAGTTTTAGGGAAAAACTGTTTTTT. Protein product: CASSADSFREKLFF.

The CDR3 here is CASSLSGGVTDTQYF. DNA for the CDR3: TGCGCCAGCAGCCTTTCGGGAGGGGTGACAGATACGCAGTATTTT. The chain carries TRBV4-1 and TRBJ2-3, with 8 bases matching TRBD2. CDR1 and CDR2 (germline): MGHRA, YSYEKL. The CDR3 covers 15 residues. The V segment lost 4 bases and the J segment 3 bases; nucleotides outside the gene matches: 6.

This clonotype appeared a few times. One end of the junction fails to match germline, which may point to a read error. This chain links TRBV24-1 with TRBJ2-1; 8 bases agree with TRBD2. Germline V gene lookup returns CDR1 KGHDR and CDR2 SFDVKD. This CDR3 is 15 amino acids long. CDR3 nucleotide sequence: TGTGCCACCAGTGTGGTTGCGGGAGGTTACAATGGGCAGTTCTTC. Its translation: CATSVVAGGYNGQFF.

Of note for this clonotype: A junction boundary mismatches the germline segment, possibly from a read error. This rearrangement joins TRBV28 to TRBJ2-3; unclear D gene. The CDR3 has 14 residues. Germline values: CDR1 MDHEN, CDR2 SYDVKM. For the CDR3, the DNA is TGTACCAGCAGTTCCGGGTCCTACACGGATACGCAGTATTTT. This translates into CTSSSGSYTDTQYF.

This clonotype turned up a few times. This rearrangement joins TRBV19 to TRBJ1-1; 11 bases map to TRBD1. V shed 9 bases and J 3 bases; nucleotides not matched to a gene: 6. Germline V gives CDR1 LNHDA, CDR2 SQIVND (reference sequence). The CDR3 runs to 14 residues. The CDR3: CASTRGQGDTEAFF. CDR3 in DNA: TGTGCCAGCACCCGGGGACAGGGGGACACTGAAGCTTTCTTT.

The chain uses TRBV3-1 and TRBJ2-1; 7 bases are a match to TRBD2. The CDR3 covers 18 residues. The germline V gene encodes CDR1 LGHDT and CDR2 YNNKEL (reference sequence). Losses at the gene ends were 2 bases for V and 4 bases for J; bases not matched to a gene: 14. The chain's CDR3 is CASSQSAKRGPNYNEQFF. Here the CDR3 DNA reads TGTGCCAGCAGCCAATCCGCCAAGCGGGGACCTAATTACAATGAGCAGTTCTTC.

This clonotype was recorded at least ten times. The chain links TRBV20-1 to TRBJ1-2; tentatively, D is TRBD1 (5 bases). Trimming pared 1 base from V and 3 bases from J, leaving 9 bases between. The CDR3 runs to 13 residues. Germline CDR1 is DFQATT and CDR2 is SNEGSKA (reference sequence). The CDR3 region is CSARGGRHYGYTF. As DNA, the CDR3 is TGCAGTGCTAGAGGGGGCAGACACTATGGCTACACCTTC.